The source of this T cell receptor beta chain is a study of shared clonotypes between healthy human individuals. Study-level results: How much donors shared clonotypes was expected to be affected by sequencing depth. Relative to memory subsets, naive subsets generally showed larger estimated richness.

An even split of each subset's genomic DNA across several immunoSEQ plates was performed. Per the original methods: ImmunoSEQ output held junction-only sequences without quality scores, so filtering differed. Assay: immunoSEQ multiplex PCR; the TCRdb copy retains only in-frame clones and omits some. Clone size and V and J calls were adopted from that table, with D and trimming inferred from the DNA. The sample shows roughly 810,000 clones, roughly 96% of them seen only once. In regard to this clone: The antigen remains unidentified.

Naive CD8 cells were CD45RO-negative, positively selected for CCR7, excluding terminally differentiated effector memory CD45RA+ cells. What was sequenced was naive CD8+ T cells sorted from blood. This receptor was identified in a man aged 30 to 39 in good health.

This CDR3 is CASSYSTGLYEQYF. CDR3 nucleotides: TGTGCCAGCAGTTATTCGACAGGATTATACGAGCAGTACTTC. This chain uses TRBV6-5 with TRBJ2-7; D is possibly TRBD1 (6 bases). This CDR3 has 14 residues. Germline V lookup: CDR1 MNHEY, CDR2 SVGAGI. V gave up 3 bases and J gave up 4 bases, with 13 bases separating them.